The 22 T cell receptor beta chains below come from one sample, sequenced in a study of T cells after yellow fever vaccination. TCRdb re-called the 5' RACE reads with MiXCR, one entry per CDR3 protein. The table has a few hundred thousand distinct CDR3 sequences, 6.2% seen once. Here the sequenced sample was PBMCs, taken 5 days after the yellow fever booster vaccination. The receptors stem from a man under 40 who received the YFV17D yellow fever vaccine.

At least ten counts were recorded for this clonotype. The chain combines TRBV20-1 with TRBJ2-2; D unclear. Trimming pared 5 bases from V and 6 bases from J, leaving 7 bases between. The CDR3 runs 11 residues. Germline CDR1 DFQATT, CDR2 SNEGSKA (reference sequence). The CDR3 loop reads CSAGASGELFF. In nucleotides, the CDR3 is TGCAGTGCTGGAGCGTCCGGGGAGCTGTTTTTT.

This clonotype was seen a few times. The genes are TRBV5-1 and TRBJ2-7, with 11 bases fitting TRBD2. The germline V gene has CDR1 SGHRS and CDR2 YFSETQ. The CDR3 is 16 amino acids. V lost 4 bases, J lost 0 bases, and 6 bases stayed unmatched. This CDR3 reads CASSHFSGRASYEQYF. CDR3 coding DNA: TGCGCCAGCAGCCATTTTAGCGGGAGGGCCTCCTACGAGCAGTACTTC.

The sample holds a few counts of this clonotype. The chain uses TRBV20-1 and TRBJ2-3; 7 positions agree with TRBD2. Looked up from germline, CDR1 is DFQATT and CDR2 is SNEGSKA (reference sequence). Unmatched junction bases numbered 6, after V lost 3 bases and J lost 3 bases. The CDR3 consists of 14 residues. CDR3 region: CSASVAGRTDTQYF. The CDR3 DNA reads as TGCAGTGCTAGTGTAGCGGGTCGGACAGATACGCAGTATTTT.

This clonotype was counted between two and nine times. The rearrangement uses TRBV5-4 and TRBJ2-7; 7 bases match TRBD2. The CDR3 spans 15 residues. The germline V gene encodes CDR1 SGHNT and CDR2 YYREEE (reference sequence). The J segment lost 2 bases and the V segment lost 4 bases, leaving 9 bases of the junction unmatched. CDR3 sequence reads: CASSQPGTNTYEQYF. The CDR3 DNA reads as TGTGCCAGCAGCCAACCGGGGACTAACACCTACGAGCAGTACTTC.

The rearrangement uses TRBV4-3 and TRBJ2-1; 9 bases fit TRBD1. With V trimmed by 3 bases and J by 9 bases, 9 bases remained unmatched. The CDR3 spans 15 residues. Looked up from germline, CDR1 is LGHNA and CDR2 is YSLEER. Written as DNA, the CDR3 is TGCGCCAGCAGCCAGACGGGACAGGGCCCGGCTGAGCAGTTCTTC. The encoded protein is CASSQTGQGPAEQFF.

The rearrangement links TRBV20-1 to TRBJ1-5; a possible D gene is TRBD1 (6 bases). Per the germline V gene, CDR1 is DFQATT and CDR2 is SNEGSKA (reference sequence). The V gene lost 6 bases and the J gene lost 4 bases, with 13 bases spanning the gap. The CDR3 loop spans 13 amino acids. Written as DNA, the CDR3 is TGCAGTGCAGAACAGGGATCGAATCAGCCCCAGCATTTT. Protein product: CSAEQGSNQPQHF.

There are many counts of this clonotype. V gene TRBV4-3 combines with J gene TRBJ2-2, with D unresolved. There are 15 residues in the CDR3. The ends were cut back, 0 bases at V and 1 base at J, with 6 bases in the middle. Germline assignment: CDR1 LGHNA and CDR2 YSLEER. CDR3 sequence (DNA): TGCGCCAGCAGCCAAGAGGCCCGGAACACCGGGGAGCTGTTTTTT. Amino acids: CASSQEARNTGELFF.

This clonotype was picked up a small number of times. The CDR3: CASSSRDPRLYEQYF. The CDR3 DNA reads TGTGCCAGCAGTTCCAGGGACCCCCGGTTGTACGAGCAGTACTTC. This chain links TRBV6-2 or TRBV6-3 with TRBJ2-7, with D perhaps TRBD1 or TRBD2 (5 bases each). V was trimmed by 4 bases and J by 4 bases, leaving 17 bases between them. The CDR3 covers 15 residues. The germline V gene encodes CDR1 MNHEY and CDR2 SVGEGT.

This clonotype was recorded many times. V is TRBV7-2 and J is TRBJ2-3; 11 bases fit TRBD1. After removal of 5 bases from V and 4 bases from J, the junction contained 5 bases not matched to a gene. Germline V gene sequence: CDR1 SGHTA, CDR2 FQGNSA. The CDR3 length is 15 residues. CDR3 loop: CASSGQGAAADTQYF. For the CDR3, the DNA is TGTGCCAGCAGCGGACAGGGGGCGGCGGCAGATACGCAGTATTTT.

This clonotype was seen only a few times. The gene calls are TRBV7-9 and TRBJ1-1; D not resolved. V lost 1 base, J lost 3 bases, and 15 bases lay in between. The CDR3 is made up of 16 amino acids. In germline, CDR1 is SEHNR, CDR2 FQNEAQ (reference sequence). CDR3 sequence (DNA): TGTGCCAGCAGCTTAGTACAGTTGGTCAGCCACACTGAAGCTTTCTTT. Translated, it gives CASSLVQLVSHTEAFF. The full variable domain, in which reference TRBV7-9 and TRBJ1-1 provide the parts outside the CDR3, is DTGVSQNPRHKITKRGQNVTFRCDPISEHNRLYWYRQTLGQGPEFLTYFQNEAQLEKSRLLSDRFSAERPKGSFSTLEIQRTEQGDSAMYLCASSLVQLVSHTEAFFGQGTRLTVV.

The chain has TRBV20-1 and TRBJ2-7, with D possibly being TRBD2 (6 bases). The CDR3 extends over 11 amino acids. V lost 6 bases and J lost 2, with 8 bases in between. The germline V gene has CDR1 DFQATT and CDR2 SNEGSKA (reference sequence). In DNA, the CDR3 is TGCAGTGCGGGGGGAGCCTACGAGCAGTACTTC. Translated: CSAGGAYEQYF.

The CDR3, as DNA: TGCAGTGCTAGAGATGAGCGGGAGCATGAGACCCAGTACTTC. This translates into CSARDEREHETQYF. The genes are TRBV20-1 and TRBJ2-5; TRBD2 matches 8 bases. The junction had 5 bases not matched to a gene; V was cut back by 0 bases and J by 5 bases. CDR3 size: 14 residues. The V gene's germline CDR1 is DFQATT and CDR2 SNEGSKA (reference sequence).

This chain connects TRBV5-4 to TRBJ1-2; D is unresolved. Deletions cut 1 base from V and 3 bases from J, with 10 bases between. CDR3 length: 14 amino acids. The V gene's germline CDR1 is SGHNT and CDR2 YYREEE (reference sequence). The CDR3 loop is CASSLTGVDYGYTF. CDR3 sequence (DNA): TGTGCCAGCAGCTTGACTGGGGTCGACTATGGCTACACCTTC.

This clonotype was counted only a few times. The chain carries TRBV15 and TRBJ1-5; D gene ambiguous. Looked up from germline, CDR1 is LNHNV and CDR2 is YYDKDF (reference sequence). V was clipped by 0 bases and J by 3 bases, with 9 bases between them. The CDR3 loop spans 15 amino acids. DNA of the CDR3: TGTGCCACCAGCAGAGATCGTGGAACCAATCAGCCCCAGCATTTT. It codes for CATSRDRGTNQPQHF.

This clonotype has only a few counts. The chain recombines TRBV4-3 with TRBJ1-6; D is undetermined. The CDR3 contains 12 residues. Deletions cut 0 bases from V and 8 bases from J, with 2 bases between. Germline CDR1 and CDR2: LGHNA and YSLEER. CDR3 residues: CASSQDDSPLHF. The CDR3 DNA sequence: TGCGCCAGCAGCCAAGATGATTCACCCCTCCACTTT.

The genes are TRBV2 and TRBJ2-1; weak D call: TRBD2 (7 bases). The V and J ends lost 11 bases and 0 bases respectively, with 26 bases between them. The CDR3 is 18 amino acids. Germline CDR1 is SNHLY and CDR2 is FYNNEI. CDR3 DNA sequence: TGTGCCTTCTGTTCCTCGTTAGGGGGGGGTCGCTCCTACAATGAGCAGTTCTTC. Translation gives CAFCSSLGGGRSYNEQFF.

This clonotype showed up just a few times. V gene TRBV19 combines with J gene TRBJ2-1; 9 nucleotides match TRBD2. The V gene's germline CDR1 is LNHDA and CDR2 SQIVND (reference sequence). V lost 5 bases and J lost 6; bases outside the gene matches: 5. This CDR3 is 14 amino acids long. This chain's CDR3 is CASSQGTSFNEQFF. CDR3 DNA: TGTGCCAGTAGTCAAGGGACTAGCTTCAATGAGCAGTTCTTC.

This clonotype was seen only a few times. V gene TRBV7-2 combines with J gene TRBJ2-1; D call uncertain. With 1 base removed from V and 9 bases from J, the gap between germline ends came to 10 bases. Germline V lookup: CDR1 SGHTA, CDR2 FQGNSA. CDR3 length: 13 amino acids. The chain's CDR3 is CASSLGVLAEQFF. The CDR3, as DNA: TGTGCCAGCAGCTTAGGGGTTCTCGCTGAGCAGTTCTTC.

This clonotype was seen at least ten times. The J gene is TRBJ2-7, the V gene TRBV5-1; TRBD2 might be the D (6 bases). V shed 4 bases and J shed 2 bases, with 13 bases lying between them. Germline V gene sequence: CDR1 SGHRS, CDR2 YFSETQ. The CDR3 is 14 amino acids. DNA of the CDR3: TGCGCCAGCAGCACGGGAGAGCCTACCTACGAGCAGTACTTC. This codes for CASSTGEPTYEQYF.

This clonotype was found many times. This sequence joins TRBV9 and TRBJ2-3, with TRBD1 matching 8 bases. The V gene end was trimmed by 3 bases and the J gene end by 6 bases; junction bases not matched to a gene: 18. This CDR3 has 18 amino acids. Germline V lookup: CDR1 SGDLS, CDR2 YYNGEE. The CDR3 spells CASSDAAYGTGFGDTQYF. The CDR3 bases are TGTGCCAGCAGCGACGCTGCCTATGGGACAGGTTTCGGGGATACGCAGTATTTT.

This clonotype has only a few counts. The chain employs TRBV5-1 and TRBJ2-5; D perhaps matches TRBD2 (5 bases). Between the trimmed V and J ends, which lost 0 bases and 1 base, there was a span of 13 bases. Germline V gene data show CDR1 as SGHRS and CDR2 as YFSETQ. The length of the CDR3 is 16 residues. CDR3 amino acids: CASSLALRAIQETQYF. As DNA, the CDR3 is TGCGCCAGCAGCTTGGCCCTGCGGGCTATCCAAGAGACCCAGTACTTC. The variable domain in full, with the rest retrieved from reference TRBV5-1 and TRBJ2-5, is KAGVTQTPRYLIKTRGQQVTLSCSPISGHRSVSWYQQTPGQGLQFLFEYFSETQRNKGNFPGRFSGRQFSNSRSEMNVSTLELGDSALYLCASSLALRAIQETQYFGPGTRLLVL.

This clonotype was picked up one time. At one of its ends the junction is not consistent with the germline gene, which may arise from a read error. This chain links TRBV20-1 with TRBJ2-3; D unclear. This CDR3 is built from 16 residues. Germline V lookup: CDR1 DFQATT, CDR2 SNEGSKA (reference sequence). This CDR3 reads CCARDPARTSTDTQYF. Here the CDR3 DNA reads TGCTGTGCTAGAGATCCGGCAAGAACGAGCACAGATACGCAGTATTTT.